The following is a T cell receptor beta chain sequence with its context. This sample was taken from a study of shared clonotypes between healthy human individuals. At deep level, the assay was performed. Every unsorted PBMC PCR replicate was loaded with about 300 ng DNA, approximately 30,000 T cell genomes. Sequencing was performed on unsorted PBMC DNA using ten immunoSEQ deep assay plates. Authors' analysis steps: Because ImmunoSEQ provided only junction sequences with no quality scores, the filtering differed. Generated by immunoSEQ multiplex PCR, the TCRdb table keeps only in-frame clones and is missing some. V and J calls and clone size are copied from that table; D and trimming were computed from the DNA. The sample shows 100,000 or so clones, over 40% of them seen only once. Sample: PBMCs. The receptor comes from a woman aged 35 to 49 in good health. Some clones in this sample may be carry-over from other donors' samples.

The CDR3 DNA reads TGTGCCAGCAGCTTGGCCGCGGGACTGACCTACAATGAGCAGTTCTTC. This sequence encodes CASSLAAGLTYNEQFF. The chain joins TRBV5-2 to TRBJ2-1; the DNA was not used to check the table's D call, TRBD2. TRBV5-2 counts as a pseudogene. CDR3 length: 16 residues.